This T cell receptor beta chain came from a study of CD8+ T cells in alopecia areata. On this clone: Antigen: not known.

RNA, once extracted, was reverse transcribed into cDNA for use as the sequencing template. Assay used: immunoSEQ multiplex PCR; TCRdb lists only in-frame clones, some missing. In the table there are some 150,000 clones, 86% of which are singletons. Germline V gene lookup returns CDR1 SQVTM and CDR2 ANQGSEA. Trimming removed 5 bases at V and 9 bases at J, with 11 bases between. The CDR3 sequence is 11 residues long. Stated treatment: oral pan-JAK inhibitor, 5-10 mg twice daily. Study-wide points: Sequence data from scalp samples additionally include resident alphabeta T cells of normal skin.

The receptor comes from a human donor with alopecia areata. The chain carries TRBV29-1 and TRBJ2-1; D possibly corresponds to TRBD2 (5 bases). The sample here was CD8+ T cells sorted from blood, taken at week 4, from a patient treated with tofacitinib. CDR3 residues: CSVTRAGEQFF. In DNA, the CDR3 is TGCAGCGTTACTAGGGCGGGTGAGCAGTTCTTC.